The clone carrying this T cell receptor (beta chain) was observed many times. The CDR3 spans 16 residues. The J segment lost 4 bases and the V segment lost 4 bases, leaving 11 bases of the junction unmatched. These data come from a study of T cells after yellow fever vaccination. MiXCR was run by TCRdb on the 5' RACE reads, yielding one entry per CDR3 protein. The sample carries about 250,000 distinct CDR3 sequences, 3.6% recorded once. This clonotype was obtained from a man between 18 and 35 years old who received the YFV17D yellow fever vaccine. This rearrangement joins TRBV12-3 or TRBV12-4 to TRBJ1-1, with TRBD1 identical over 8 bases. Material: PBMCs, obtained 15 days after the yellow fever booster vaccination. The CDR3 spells CASSYYAGTGGTEAFF. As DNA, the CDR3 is TGTGCCAGCAGTTACTACGCCGGGACAGGCGGCACTGAAGCTTTCTTT.